Sequencing of this T cell receptor (beta chain) was carried out in a study of technical replicates of blood from a handful of donors (dated by TCRdb to 2015 to 2018). Library creation used the immunoSEQ multiplex PCR assay. This immuneACCESS table, as held by TCRdb, lists in-frame sequences with V and J called but not all clones. Of the missing ones, under half trace to an unresolved V gene in checked studies; the others have no known cause. In this sample the table shows roughly 80,000 clones, around 94% of which occur a single time. The leading ten clones occupy 0.35% to 0.4% of the sample. Notes on this clone: No antigen is known for it. No quality values exist for individual bases; no much larger clone is one base distant.

Inclusive of the bounding cysteine and phenylalanine, the CDR3 is 15 residues long. The kept DNA is CDR3 alone, 45 bases in frame from the first base. Sequences SGDLS (CDR1) and YYNGEE (CDR2) are obtained from the germline V gene. V trim: 3 bases; J trim: 4 bases; unmatched bases: 6. The sequence came from a human donor in good health. The sequenced sample was T cells isolated from PBMCs. This chain joins TRBV9 to TRBJ1-5, with 8 central nucleotides matching TRBD1. CDR3 sequence: CASSAGQGTNQPQHF. The nucleotide sequence is TGTGCCAGCAGCGCCGGACAGGGCACGAATCAGCCCCAGCATTTT.